The 17 T cell receptor beta chains reported below all come from one sample, sequenced in a study of T cell repertoires in cytomegalovirus infection. These receptors are not linked to any known antigen. TCRdb re-called the reads through MiXCR, storing one row per CDR3 protein. In the table there are around 900,000 distinct CDR3 sequences, roughly 30% of which are singletons. The source material was cultured CD8+ T cells from PBMCs, sampled from culture after CMV antigen stimulation. The receptors stem from a human donor in good health (CMV status not recorded). Some clones in this sample may be carry-over from other donors' samples.

CDR3 in amino acids: CASSLRRGTQETQYF. CDR3 nucleotide sequence: TGTGCCAGCAGCTTGCGGCGGGGGACGCAAGAGACCCAGTACTTC. The genes are TRBV28 and TRBJ2-5; 7 positions match TRBD2. J gave up 2 bases and V 6 bases, and 9 bases lay outside the gene matches. This CDR3 comprises 15 residues. CDR1 is MDHEN, CDR2 SYDVKM, per germline.

The chain carries TRBV20-1 and TRBJ2-4; 8 bases map to TRBD1. J was trimmed by 1 base and V by 4 bases; bases with no gene match: 3. Germline loops: CDR1 DFQATT, CDR2 SNEGSKA (reference sequence). The CDR3 contains 14 residues. This CDR3 reads CSAKQGEAKNIQYF. For the CDR3, the DNA is TGCAGTGCTAAACAGGGGGAGGCCAAAAACATTCAGTACTTC.

This clonotype showed up many times. V and J are TRBV7-9 and TRBJ2-5, with 7 positions matching TRBD1. Trimming at V came to 6 bases and at J to 2 bases, leaving 6 bases not matched to a gene. CDR1 is SEHNR, CDR2 FQNEAQ, per germline (reference sequence). CDR3 size: 14 residues. CDR3 residues: CASRQRGRQETQYF. Written as DNA, the CDR3 is TGTGCCAGCAGACAAAGGGGGCGGCAAGAGACCCAGTACTTC.

This clonotype was counted between two and nine times. The chain has TRBV7-9 and TRBJ1-2; 7 positions agree with TRBD1. The CDR3 runs 15 residues. The V and J ends lost 2 bases and 4 bases, in that order; junction bases with no gene match: 7. Germline CDR1 reads SEHNR; CDR2 reads FQNEAQ (reference sequence). The CDR3 nucleotides are TGTGCCAGCAGCTTAAGCTCGACAGGGCGCTATGGCTACACCTTC. Translation gives CASSLSSTGRYGYTF. Variable domain in full (rest from reference TRBV7-9 and TRBJ1-2): DTGVSQNPRHKITKRGQNVTFRCDPISEHNRLYWYRQTLGQGPEFLTYFQNEAQLEKSRLLSDRFSAERPKGSFSTLEIQRTEQGDSAMYLCASSLSSTGRYGYTFGSGTRLTVV.

This clonotype was picked up a small number of times. The rearrangement uses TRBV6-6 and TRBJ2-7; D is ambiguous. The germline gives CDR1 MNHNY, CDR2 SVGAGI (reference sequence). Trimming shortened V by 3 bases and J by 2 bases, and 11 bases separated the two germline ends. This CDR3 contains 14 residues. CDR3 residues: CASSYRPSAYEQYF. Written as DNA, the CDR3 is TGTGCCAGCAGTTATAGACCCTCGGCCTACGAGCAGTACTTC.

This clonotype appeared a few times. The J gene is TRBJ1-6, the V gene TRBV4-1; D unclear. The germline CDR1 and CDR2 sequences are MGHRA and YSYEKL. CDR3 length: 14 residues. The V end lost 5 bases, the J end lost 5 bases, and 10 bases lay between the germline ends. CDR3 nucleotide sequence: TGCGCCAGCAGCACACAGCCAGATAATTCACCCCTCCACTTT. It specifies CASSTQPDNSPLHF.

This sequence joins TRBV10-3 and TRBJ1-4; no definite D call. Germline V CDR1 and CDR2: ENHRY, SYGVKD. V was shortened by 10 bases and J by 0 bases, with 15 bases between the two germline ends. The CDR3 is 15 residues long. The CDR3 nucleotides are TGTGCCACCCTTGAACCTGCACCAACTAATGAAAAACTGTTTTTT. It yields the protein CATLEPAPTNEKLFF.

This clonotype occurred many times. The rearrangement links TRBV7-2 to TRBJ1-1; D is ambiguous. The V gene's germline CDR1 is SGHTA and CDR2 FQGNSA. The CDR3 is 14 amino acids. With 5 bases removed from V and 1 base from J, the gap between germline ends came to 11 bases. This CDR3 reads CASSPTWGNTEAFF. The CDR3 DNA sequence: TGTGCCAGCAGCCCAACATGGGGGAACACTGAAGCTTTCTTT.

This clonotype came up a few times. The genes are TRBV6-1 and TRBJ2-2; D unclear. Germline V gene data show CDR1 as MNHNS and CDR2 as SASEGT. CDR3 length: 11 amino acids. V gave up 6 bases and J gave up 7 bases, with 6 bases separating them. The CDR3 DNA reads TGTGCCAGCAGGAGAGGCGGGGAGCTGTTTTTT. Its translation: CASRRGGELFF.

This clonotype was detected only a few times. The chain combines TRBV6-5 with TRBJ1-6; maybe TRBD1 (6 bases). The germline V gene encodes CDR1 MNHEY and CDR2 SVGAGI. The V end was cut by 1 base, the J end by 9 bases, with 7 bases between. The CDR3 spans 13 residues. The CDR3, as DNA: TGTGCCAGCAGTTACTGGGGGGCTTCACCCCTCCACTTT. Its protein product is CASSYWGASPLHF.

The chain carries TRBV4-1 and TRBJ2-3; D might be TRBD2 (6 bases). CDR1 and CDR2 from the germline V gene are MGHRA and YSYEKL. V lost 0 bases and J lost 4, with 17 bases in between. This CDR3 is built from 17 residues. CDR3 loop: CASSQDRPTSHPDTQYF. The CDR3 region has the DNA TGCGCCAGCAGCCAAGATCGTCCCACTAGCCACCCAGATACGCAGTATTTT.

The CDR3 is CASSVSRGGNEQFF. The CDR3 DNA reads TGTGCCAGCAGTGTTTCCAGGGGCGGGAATGAGCAGTTCTTC. The V and J genes are TRBV2 and TRBJ2-1; TRBD1 might be the D (6 bases). The germline V and J ends were trimmed by 4 bases and 7 bases, with 14 bases remaining between them. The CDR3 covers 14 residues. CDR1 and CDR2 from the germline V gene are SNHLY and FYNNEI.

This chain connects TRBV7-9 to TRBJ2-2; TRBD1 or TRBD2 may be the D gene (5 bases each). This CDR3 comprises 15 residues. Germline V gene sequence: CDR1 SEHNR, CDR2 FQNEAQ (reference sequence). The V end was cut by 2 bases, the J end by 7 bases, with 14 bases between. CDR3 protein: CASSLNRDPDGELFF. CDR3 sequence (DNA): TGTGCCAGCAGCTTAAACCGGGACCCTGACGGGGAGCTGTTTTTT.

This clonotype was picked up a small number of times. The V and J genes are TRBV7-3 and TRBJ2-1; D not resolved. The CDR3 spans 16 residues. Trimming removed 2 bases at V and 0 bases at J, with 11 bases between. CDR1 and CDR2 (germline): SGHTA, FQGTGA. CDR3 DNA: TGTGCCAGCAGCTTAGGTCAGCCGAGCTCCTACAATGAGCAGTTCTTC. It specifies CASSLGQPSSYNEQFF.

V is TRBV7-9 and J is TRBJ2-7; 10 bases line up with TRBD1. The CDR3 is 13 residues long. Unmatched junction bases numbered 5, after V lost 5 bases and J lost 7 bases. Germline loops: CDR1 SEHNR, CDR2 FQNEAQ (reference sequence). The CDR3 bases are TGTGCCAGCAGCCATGGGACAGGGGAAGAGCAGTACTTC. Protein product: CASSHGTGEEQYF.

This clonotype was recorded many times. This chain joins TRBV7-2 and TRBJ2-1; 11 nucleotides align to TRBD2. With 2 bases clipped from V and 0 bases from J, the junction kept 6 bases outside the gene matches. This CDR3 is 18 amino acids long. Germline V CDR1 and CDR2: SGHTA, FQGNSA. CDR3 amino acids: CASSLNSGGVSSYNEQFF. CDR3 DNA: TGTGCCAGCAGCTTAAATAGCGGGGGGGTGAGCTCCTACAATGAGCAGTTCTTC.

The CDR3 DNA reads as TGTGCCAGCAGCTTAGTGAAAGATGGGGCCAACGTCCTGACTTTC. It specifies CASSLVKDGANVLTF. This rearrangement joins TRBV7-9 to TRBJ2-6; D is unclear. The CDR3 loop spans 15 amino acids. The ends were cut back, 1 base at V and 3 bases at J, with 7 bases in the middle. Germline V CDR1 and CDR2: SEHNR, FQNEAQ (reference sequence).